This is a list of T cell receptor beta chains from one sample in a study of metastatic and nonmetastatic thyroid tumors. With MiXCR, TCRdb called clones anew from the PCR reads. The sample lists some 16,000 clones, roughly 26% occurring once. Input material: tumor tissue. All receptors come from a female donor with papillary thyroid cancer or a benign thyroid nodule (not recorded which). Some clones in this sample may be carry-over from other donors' samples. Each CDR3 is given with its conserved first and last residue. The D gene is left open where the match is weak. Clone size appears in some rows only: once, few, many, or a class for an expanded clone.

j_call | clone_size | v_call | d_call | cdr3_nt | cdr3_aa
TRBJ2-1 | - | TRBV20-1 | TRBD2 | TGCAGTGCTAAGAAACTAGCGGGAGATTTCGGGCAGTTCTTC | CSAKKLAGDFGQFF
TRBJ1-6 | many | TRBV7-9 | - | TGTGCCAGCGCCGACAGAACTAATTCACCCCTCCACTTT | CASADRTNSPLHF
TRBJ2-2 | many | TRBV12-3/TRBV12-4 | - | TGTGCCAGCAGTTTAAAGGGGGGGGGCGCGAACACCGGGGAGCTGTTTTTT | CASSLKGGGANTGELFF
TRBJ2-1 | - | TRBV11-2 | - | TGTGCCAGCAGCCCCTTCCCCCTGACCAGGTACAATGAGCAGTTCTTC | CASSPFPLTRYNEQFF
TRBJ1-6 | few | TRBV6-2/TRBV6-3 | TRBD1 | TGTGCCAGCAGTCGACCGGGACAGGGGGATTCACCCCTCCACTTT | CASSRPGQGDSPLHF
TRBJ1-1 | many | TRBV20-1 | TRBD1 | TGCAGTGCTGTTGGGACAGTAATGAACACTGAAGCTTTCTTT | CSAVGTVMNTEAFF
TRBJ1-2 | - | TRBV10-3 | - | TGTGCCATCAATCGTCTTGCTAGCTATGGCTTCACCTTC | CAINRLASYGFTF
TRBJ2-3 | - | TRBV7-6 | - | TGTGCCAGCAGCGCCATGGGATTTGCGGAACGCACAGATACGCAGTATTTT | CASSAMGFAERTDTQYF
TRBJ2-7 | few | TRBV28 | - | TGTGCCAGCAGCGGGGGACGCAGCTCCTACGAGCAGTACTTC | CASSGGRSSYEQYF
TRBJ2-3 | many | TRBV20-1 | TRBD2 | TGCAGTGCTAGAGATCTTGCGGGAGGCCCCATCGCAGATACGCAGTATTTT | CSARDLAGGPIADTQYF